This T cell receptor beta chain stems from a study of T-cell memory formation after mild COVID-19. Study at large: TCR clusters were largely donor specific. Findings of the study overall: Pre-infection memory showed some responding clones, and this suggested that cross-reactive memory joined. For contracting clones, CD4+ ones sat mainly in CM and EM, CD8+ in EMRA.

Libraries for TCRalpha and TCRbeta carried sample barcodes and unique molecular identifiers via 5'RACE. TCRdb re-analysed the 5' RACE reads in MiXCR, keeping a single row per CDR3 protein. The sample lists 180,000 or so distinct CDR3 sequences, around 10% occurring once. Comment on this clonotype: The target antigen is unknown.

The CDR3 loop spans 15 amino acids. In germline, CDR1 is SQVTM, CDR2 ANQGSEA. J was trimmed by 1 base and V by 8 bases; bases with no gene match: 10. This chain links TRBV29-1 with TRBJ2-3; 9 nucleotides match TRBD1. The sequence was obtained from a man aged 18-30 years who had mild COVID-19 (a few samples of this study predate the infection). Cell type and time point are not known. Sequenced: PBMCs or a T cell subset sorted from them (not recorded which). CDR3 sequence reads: CSSTGQGGGTDTQYF. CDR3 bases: TGCAGCTCAACGGGACAGGGTGGAGGCACAGATACGCAGTATTTT.